The clone carrying this T cell receptor (beta chain) was picked up one time. Its cognate antigen is unknown. The table came from immunoSEQ multiplex PCR; TCRdb's copy has only in-frame clones and leaves some out. Altogether about 160,000 clones are present, 94% being singletons, with the ten largest covering about 4.6%. The source of the sample is a study of T cell responses to AZD1222 COVID-19 vaccine. Study-level findings and limits: Unmutated regions of variants are reportedly targeted by nearly half of spike-specific TCRs. Baseline serology detected seropositivity in only 5 to 7 AZD1222 recipients.

Germline CDR1 is SGHVS and CDR2 is FNYEAQ. The CDR3 spans 15 residues. Germline trimming cut 6 bases from V and 8 bases from J; bases unmatched to any gene: 10. The specimen comprised peripheral blood, sampled 28 days after the second AZD1222 dose. This rearrangement joins TRBV7-6 to TRBJ1-4; TRBD1 matches 9 bases. The receptor was isolated from an adult who received the AZD1222 COVID-19 vaccine. The CDR3 loop is CASSPTGGTGEKLFF. The CDR3 nucleotides read TGTGCCAGCAGTCCTACAGGGGGCACGGGAGAAAAACTGTTTTTT.